This TCR beta chain is from a study of blood T cell repertoires in COVID-19. The V end lost 0 bases, the J end lost 3 bases, and 9 bases lay between the germline ends. CDR1 SGHDT and CDR2 YYEEEE come from the germline V gene. There are 14 residues in the CDR3. The method was immunoSEQ multiplex PCR; TCRdb's version includes in-frame clones alone and lacks a portion of them. This sample has roughly 100,000 clones, with about 90% found just once. This clonotype originated in a man younger than 30 with COVID-19, enrolled during active disease. This rearrangement joins TRBV5-6 to TRBJ2-5; no firm D call. Sequencing used peripheral blood. CDR3 nucleotide sequence: TGTGCCAGCAGCTTGGGACAACCCGAAGAGACCCAGTACTTC. Translating it yields CASSLGQPEETQYF.